The text below deals with one TCR beta chain. Its antigen remains unidentified. Template material for amplifying TCR beta CDR3 regions consisted of RNA transcripts. TCR CDR3 regions were first amplified by RT-PCR with HTBI primers. MiXCR was run by TCRdb on the multiplex PCR reads, yielding one entry per CDR3 protein. The top ten hold about 25% of the sample, which has more than 75,000 distinct CDR3 sequences, approximately 56% seen once. The authors obtained PBMCs from over 8 ml of fresh peripheral blood. This record comes from a study of T cells in Graves' hyperthyroidism and ophthalmopathy. The V segment lost 3 bases and the J segment 4 bases; nucleotides outside the gene matches: 7. Germline V lookup: CDR1 SQVTM, CDR2 ANQGSEA. The CDR3 consists of 15 residues. Study-level points and caveats: Most clonotypes expanded in thyroid above 0.001 were likewise present in blood. Ophthalmopathy got predicted by the model a median roughly 6.4 months before its onset.

The clonotype comes from a woman in her forties with Graves' hyperthyroidism. The gene calls are TRBV29-1 and TRBJ1-4; 8 bases fit TRBD1. Sequenced input: blood. In nucleotides, the CDR3 is TGCAGCGTTGAGCGACAGGGGAAGATTAATGAAAAACTGTTTTTT. It encodes CSVERQGKINEKLFF. The whole variable domain, filled in from reference TRBV29-1 and TRBJ1-4, reads SAVISQKPSRDICQRGTSLTIQCQVDSQVTMMFWYRQQPGQSLTLIATANQGSEATYESGFVIDKFPISRPNLTFSTLTVSNMSPEDSSIYLCSVERQGKINEKLFFGSGTQLSVL.